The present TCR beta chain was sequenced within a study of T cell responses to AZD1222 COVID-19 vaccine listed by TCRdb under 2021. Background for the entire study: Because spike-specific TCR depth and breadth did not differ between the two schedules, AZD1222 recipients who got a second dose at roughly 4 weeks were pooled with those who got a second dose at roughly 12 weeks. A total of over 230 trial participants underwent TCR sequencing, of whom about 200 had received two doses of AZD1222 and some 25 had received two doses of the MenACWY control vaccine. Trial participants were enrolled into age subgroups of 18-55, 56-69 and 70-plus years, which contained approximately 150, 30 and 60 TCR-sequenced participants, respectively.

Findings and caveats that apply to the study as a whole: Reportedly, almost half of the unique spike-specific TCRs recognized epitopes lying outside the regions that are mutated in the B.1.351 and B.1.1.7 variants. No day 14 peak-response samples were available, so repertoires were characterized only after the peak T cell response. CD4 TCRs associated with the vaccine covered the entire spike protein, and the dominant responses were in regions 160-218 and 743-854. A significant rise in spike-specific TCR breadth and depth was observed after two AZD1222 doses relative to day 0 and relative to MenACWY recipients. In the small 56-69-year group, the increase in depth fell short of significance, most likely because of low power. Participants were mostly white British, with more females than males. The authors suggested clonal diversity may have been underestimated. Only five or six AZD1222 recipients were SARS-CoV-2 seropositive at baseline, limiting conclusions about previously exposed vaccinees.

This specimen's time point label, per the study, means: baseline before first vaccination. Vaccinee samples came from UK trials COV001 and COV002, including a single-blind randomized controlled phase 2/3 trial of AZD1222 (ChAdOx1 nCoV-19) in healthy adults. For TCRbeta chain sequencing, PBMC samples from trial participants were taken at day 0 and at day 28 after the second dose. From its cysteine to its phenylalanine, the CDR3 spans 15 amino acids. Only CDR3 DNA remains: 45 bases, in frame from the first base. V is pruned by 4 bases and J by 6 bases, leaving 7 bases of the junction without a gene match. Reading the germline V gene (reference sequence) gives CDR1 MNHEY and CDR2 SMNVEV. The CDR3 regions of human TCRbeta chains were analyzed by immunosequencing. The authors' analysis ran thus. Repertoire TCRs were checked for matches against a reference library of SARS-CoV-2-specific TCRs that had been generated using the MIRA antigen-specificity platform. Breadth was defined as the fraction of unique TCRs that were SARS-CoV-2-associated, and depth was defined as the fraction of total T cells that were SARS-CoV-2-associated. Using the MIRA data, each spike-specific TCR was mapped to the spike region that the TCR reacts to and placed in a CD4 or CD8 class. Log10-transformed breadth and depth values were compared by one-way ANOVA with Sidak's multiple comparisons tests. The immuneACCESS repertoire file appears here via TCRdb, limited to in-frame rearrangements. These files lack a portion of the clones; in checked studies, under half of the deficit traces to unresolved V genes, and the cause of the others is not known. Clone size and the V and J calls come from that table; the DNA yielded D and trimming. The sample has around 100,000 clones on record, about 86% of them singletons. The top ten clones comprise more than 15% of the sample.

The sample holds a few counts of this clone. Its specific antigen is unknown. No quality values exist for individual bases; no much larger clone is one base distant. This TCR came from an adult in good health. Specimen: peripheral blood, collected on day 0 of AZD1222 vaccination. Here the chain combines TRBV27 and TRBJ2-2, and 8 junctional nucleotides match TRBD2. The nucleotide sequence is TGTGCCAGCAGTTCCACGGGACTAGTCTCCGGGGAGCTGTTTTTT. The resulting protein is CASSSTGLVSGELFF.